The clone carrying this T cell receptor beta chain was recorded many times. Its antigen is not identified. This sample was taken from a study of CD8 T cells in ankylosing spondylitis. Findings and limits, study-wide: Reportedly, significant enrichment of disease-linked clones occurred in matched ankylosing spondylitis synovial fluid.

Using its own MiXCR run on the 5' RACE reads, TCRdb lists one record per CDR3 protein. The data show just under 350,000 distinct CDR3 sequences, with roughly 14% seen just once and around 1% held by the top ten. The sequenced sample consisted of blood, either unsorted or a sorted T cell fraction (not recorded which). This TCR was recovered from a male donor with ankylosing spondylitis or in good health (not recorded which).

CDR3 in amino acids: CASSLAGGGGNSPLHF. Written as DNA, the CDR3 is TGTGCCAGCAGTTTAGCGGGGGGCGGAGGAAATTCACCCCTCCACTTT. This sequence joins TRBV12-3 or TRBV12-4 and TRBJ1-6, with D possibly matching TRBD1 (6 bases). This CDR3 contains 16 residues. Between the trimmed V and J ends, which lost 0 bases and 7 bases, there was a span of 13 bases.